Reported below is one T cell receptor (beta chain). Its antigen has not been determined. Qualities for individual bases were not recorded, and no much larger clone is one base off. Receptor amplification or capture employed RT-PCR. Data came from an Illumina HiSeq 2500. The public sequencing data were trimmed at Q25 with fastp and processed into clonotypes with MiXCR by TCRdb, which kept only in-frame beta chains. Entries are consolidated by CDR3 protein sequence, retaining the most common genes and DNA. The sample table shows about 190,000 distinct CDR3 sequences, and roughly 14% are seen once. Clones ranked in the top ten supply roughly 26% of the sample. The data were obtained in a study of response to subunit inactivated influenza vaccine (dated by TCRdb to 2017 to 2018). Background for the entire study: Deep quantitative profiling of the T cell receptor repertoire was used in the study to follow responses to a trivalent subunit inactivated influenza vaccine.

The study at large found these results: It was suggested by the authors that each seasonal influenza vaccination may recruit only a limited number of new T cells.

The clonotype was recovered from a man in his fifties who received an inactivated influenza vaccine. Donor details come from another sample of the same person, matched by shared clones. The sequencing here drew on CD8+ T cells sorted from PBMCs, taken more than 4 days after vaccination.

The bases are TGCGCCAGCAGCCAACAGTTTCTAATGGACAAATATGGCTACACCTTC. Translated, this gives CASSQQFLMDKYGYTF. The chain is made from TRBV4-1 and TRBJ1-2, with TRBD1 perhaps the D gene, on 5 matching bases. The cysteine opens and the phenylalanine closes a CDR3 of 16 amino acids. Of the read, only the CDR3 DNA is kept; its 48 bases are in frame from base 1. Trimming removed 2 bases from V and 5 bases from J, leaving 18 bases between the germline ends. CDR1 MGHRA and CDR2 YSYEKL were looked up in the germline V gene.